This T cell receptor (beta chain) was profiled in a study of regulatory T cells. Study results and caveats: Regulatory T cells showed the strongest V-J pair restriction and V/J gene skewing among patient repertoires. In CD3G-deficient patients, conventional CD4+ T cells were enriched for hydrophobic CDR3 residues at positions 6 and 7.

This clone was counted a few times. No antigen is known for it. The sample carries other DNA sequences with the same CDR3. The PCR used 52 TRBV and 13 TRBJ primers. Clones were read by immunoSEQ multiplex PCR, and TCRdb kept only the in-frame ones, dropping some. This sample has 30,000 to 40,000 clones, with about 93% found just once. This TCR was recovered from a child younger than 10 with CD3G deficiency. Sequenced input: conventional CD4+ T cells sorted from blood.

In DNA, the CDR3 is TGCGCCAGCAGCTTGGAGGGCTACGAGCAGTACTTC. Translating it yields CASSLEGYEQYF. This chain joins TRBV5-1 and TRBJ2-7, with no clear D. Germline V gene lookup returns CDR1 SGHRS and CDR2 YFSETQ. Trimming removed 0 bases at V and 3 bases at J, with 4 bases between. The CDR3 is 12 amino acids.